This TCR beta chain was sequenced during a study of blood T cell repertoires in COVID-19. Study-level background: COVID-19 samples from acute and convalescent phases originated in the United States, Italy and Spain.

Germline V gives CDR1 KGHSH, CDR2 LQKENI. The CDR3 is made up of 17 amino acids. With V trimmed by 4 bases and J by 0 bases, 4 bases remained unmatched. This clone was picked up a small number of times. The same CDR3 arises from other DNA sequences in this sample as well. Residents of around 24 US areas, aged about 18 to 89 years, made up the participants. TCRdb keeps only in-frame clones here, not all; method: immunoSEQ multiplex PCR. The data contain some 170,000 clones, more than 75% of them seen just once; the ten biggest clones take up 6%. The sequenced sample consisted of PBMCs or T cells enriched from blood (not recorded which). The chain has TRBV18 and TRBJ2-6; 9 nucleotides align to TRBD1. The receptor was derived from a man aged 35-49 years who had recovered from COVID-19. CDR3 nucleotide sequence: TGTGCCAGCTCACGGGGACAGGGAAGCTCTGGGGCCAACGTCCTGACTTTC. It translates to CASSRGQGSSGANVLTF.